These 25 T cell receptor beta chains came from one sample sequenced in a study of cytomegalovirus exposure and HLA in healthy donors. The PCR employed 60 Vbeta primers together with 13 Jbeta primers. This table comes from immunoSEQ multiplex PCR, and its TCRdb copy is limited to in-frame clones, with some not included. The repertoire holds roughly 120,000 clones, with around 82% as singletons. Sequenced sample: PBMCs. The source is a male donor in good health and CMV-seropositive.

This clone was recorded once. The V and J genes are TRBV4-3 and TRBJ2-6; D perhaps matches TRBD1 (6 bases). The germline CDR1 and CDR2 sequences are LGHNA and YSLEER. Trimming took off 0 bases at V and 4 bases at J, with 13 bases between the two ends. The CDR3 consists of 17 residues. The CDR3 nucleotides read TGCGCCAGCAGCCAAGATGGGGGCCCTCTCGGGGCCAACGTCCTGACTTTC. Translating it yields CASSQDGGPLGANVLTF.

CDR3 residues: CATTDPGTNQPQHF. The CDR3 coding sequence is TGTGCCACCACTGACCCCGGGACAAATCAGCCCCAGCATTTT. The V call is TRBV28, the J call TRBJ1-5; perhaps TRBD1 as D (6 bases). V lost 10 bases and J 4 bases, leaving 17 bases between the germline ends. CDR1 is MDHEN, CDR2 SYDVKM, per germline. The CDR3 extends over 14 amino acids.

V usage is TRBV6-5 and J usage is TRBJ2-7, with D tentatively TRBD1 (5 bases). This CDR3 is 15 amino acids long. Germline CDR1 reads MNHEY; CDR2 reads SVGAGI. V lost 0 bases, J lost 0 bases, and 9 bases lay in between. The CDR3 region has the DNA TGTGCCAGCAGTTACTCCCTGACAGTCTCCTACGAGCAGTACTTC. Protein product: CASSYSLTVSYEQYF.

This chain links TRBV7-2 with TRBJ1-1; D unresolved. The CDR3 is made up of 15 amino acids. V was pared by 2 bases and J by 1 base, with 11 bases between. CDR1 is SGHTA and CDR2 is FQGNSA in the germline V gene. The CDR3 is CASSLSRAGNTEAFF. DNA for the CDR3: TGTGCCAGCAGCTTATCAAGGGCGGGGAACACTGAAGCTTTCTTT.

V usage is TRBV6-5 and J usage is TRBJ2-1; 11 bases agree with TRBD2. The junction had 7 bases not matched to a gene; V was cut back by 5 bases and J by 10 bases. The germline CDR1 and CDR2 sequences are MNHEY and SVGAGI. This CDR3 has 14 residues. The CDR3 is CASSPTSGIAEQFF. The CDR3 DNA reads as TGTGCCAGCAGTCCGACTAGCGGGATCGCCGAGCAGTTCTTC.

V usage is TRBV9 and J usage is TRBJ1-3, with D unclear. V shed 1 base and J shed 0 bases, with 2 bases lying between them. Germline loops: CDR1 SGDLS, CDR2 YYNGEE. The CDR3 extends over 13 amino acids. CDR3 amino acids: CASSVYSGNTIYF. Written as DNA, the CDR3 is TGTGCCAGCAGCGTATACTCTGGAAACACCATATATTTT.

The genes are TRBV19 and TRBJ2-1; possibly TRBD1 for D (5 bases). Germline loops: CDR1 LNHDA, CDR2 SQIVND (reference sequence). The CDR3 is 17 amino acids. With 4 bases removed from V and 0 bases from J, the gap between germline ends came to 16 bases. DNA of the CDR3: TGTGCCAGTAGTAAAAATGCTAGGGGCTTCTCCTACAATGAGCAGTTCTTC. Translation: CASSKNARGFSYNEQFF.

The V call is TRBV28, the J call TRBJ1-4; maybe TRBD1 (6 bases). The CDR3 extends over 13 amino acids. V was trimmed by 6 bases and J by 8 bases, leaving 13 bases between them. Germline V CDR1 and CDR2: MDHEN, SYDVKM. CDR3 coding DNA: TGTGCCAGCAGAACAGGGATGATAGAAAAACTGTTTTTT. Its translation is CASRTGMIEKLFF.

CDR3 bases: TGTGCCAGCAGTCCACCCGGGACTAGCGGGAGAAGGACCTACGAGCAGTACTTC. The encoded protein is CASSPPGTSGRRTYEQYF. The V call is TRBV28, the J call TRBJ2-7; 14 bases are shared with TRBD2. V shed 5 bases, J shed 2 bases, and the junction held 11 bases outside the gene matches. The CDR3 totals 18 residues. Germline CDR1 is MDHEN and CDR2 is SYDVKM.

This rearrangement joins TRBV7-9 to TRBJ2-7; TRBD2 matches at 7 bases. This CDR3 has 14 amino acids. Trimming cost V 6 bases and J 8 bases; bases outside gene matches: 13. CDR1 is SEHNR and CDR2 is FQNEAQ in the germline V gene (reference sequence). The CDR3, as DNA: TGTGCCAGCAGTCCCGCAGGGACTAATAGTAAGCAGTACTTC. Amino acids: CASSPAGTNSKQYF. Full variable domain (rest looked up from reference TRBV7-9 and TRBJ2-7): DTGVSQNPRHKITKRGQNVTFRCDPISEHNRLYWYRQTLGQGPEFLTYFQNEAQLEKSRLLSDRFSAERPKGSFSTLEIQRTEQGDSAMYLCASSPAGTNSKQYFGPGTRLTVT.

Here the CDR3 reads CASQTSISSYNEQFF. CDR3 nucleotide sequence: TGTGCCAGCCAAACTAGCATAAGCTCCTACAATGAGCAGTTCTTC. The chain combines TRBV9 with TRBJ2-1; tentatively, D is TRBD2 (6 bases). The CDR3 is made up of 15 amino acids. Germline CDR1 SGDLS, CDR2 YYNGEE. Trimming removed 7 bases from V and 0 bases from J, with 14 bases in between.

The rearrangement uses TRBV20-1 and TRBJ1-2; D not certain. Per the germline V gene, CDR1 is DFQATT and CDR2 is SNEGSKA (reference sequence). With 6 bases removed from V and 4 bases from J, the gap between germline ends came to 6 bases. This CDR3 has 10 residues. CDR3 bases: TGCAGTGCGACAAGCTATGGCTACACCTTC. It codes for CSATSYGYTF.

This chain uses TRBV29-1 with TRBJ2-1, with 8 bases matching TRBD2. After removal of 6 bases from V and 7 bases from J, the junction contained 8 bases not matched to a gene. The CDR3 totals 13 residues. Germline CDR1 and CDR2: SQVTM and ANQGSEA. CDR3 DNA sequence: TGCAGCGTCGGACTAGCTATGTGGAATGAGCAGTTCTTC. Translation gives CSVGLAMWNEQFF.

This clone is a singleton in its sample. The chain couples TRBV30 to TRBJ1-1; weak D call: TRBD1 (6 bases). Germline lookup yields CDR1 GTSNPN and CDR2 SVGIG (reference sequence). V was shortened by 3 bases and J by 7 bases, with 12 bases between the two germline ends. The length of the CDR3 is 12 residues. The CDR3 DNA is TGTGCCTGGAGCGGTTCAGGGGTTGAAGCTTTCTTT. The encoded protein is CAWSGSGVEAFF. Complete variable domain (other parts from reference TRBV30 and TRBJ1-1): SQTIHQWPATLVQPVGSPLSLECTVEGTSNPNLYWYRQAAGRGLQLLFYSVGIGQISSEVPQNLSASRPQDRQFILSSKKLLLSDSGFYLCAWSGSGVEAFFGQGTRLTVV.

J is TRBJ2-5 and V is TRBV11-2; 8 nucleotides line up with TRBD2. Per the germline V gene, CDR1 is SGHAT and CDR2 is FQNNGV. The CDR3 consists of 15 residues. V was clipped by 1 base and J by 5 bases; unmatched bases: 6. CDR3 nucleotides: TGTGCCAGCAGCTTAGCGGGAGGGGTATGGGAGACCCAGTACTTC. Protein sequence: CASSLAGGVWETQYF.

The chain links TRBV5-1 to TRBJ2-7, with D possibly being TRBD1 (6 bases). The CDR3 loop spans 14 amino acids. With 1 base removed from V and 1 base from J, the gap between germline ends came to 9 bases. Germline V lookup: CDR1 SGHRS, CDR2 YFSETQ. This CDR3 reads CASSLTTGSYEQYF. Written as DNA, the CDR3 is TGCGCCAGCAGCTTGACTACAGGGTCCTACGAGCAGTACTTC.

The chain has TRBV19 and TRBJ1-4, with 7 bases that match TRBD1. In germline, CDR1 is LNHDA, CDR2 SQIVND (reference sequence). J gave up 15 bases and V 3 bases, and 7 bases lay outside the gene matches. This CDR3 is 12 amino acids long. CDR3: CASSINIGTVFF. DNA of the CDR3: TGTGCCAGTAGTATCAATATCGGGACAGTGTTTTTT.

The CDR3, as DNA: TGTGCCAGCAGCCATACCGCAGGAGGGACGGACGAGCAGTACTTC. Translation: CASSHTAGGTDEQYF. The gene calls are TRBV7-2 and TRBJ2-7, with a tentative D call TRBD2 (6 bases). This CDR3 comprises 15 residues. V was shortened by 5 bases and J by 5 bases, with 19 bases between the two germline ends. CDR1 and CDR2 (germline): SGHTA, FQGNSA.

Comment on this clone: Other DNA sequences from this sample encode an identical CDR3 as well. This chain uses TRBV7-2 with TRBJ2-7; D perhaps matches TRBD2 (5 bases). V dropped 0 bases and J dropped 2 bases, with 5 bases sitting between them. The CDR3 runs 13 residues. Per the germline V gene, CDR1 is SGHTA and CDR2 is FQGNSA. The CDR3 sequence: CASSLAGAYEQYF. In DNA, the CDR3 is TGTGCCAGCAGCTTAGCGGGAGCCTACGAGCAGTACTTC.

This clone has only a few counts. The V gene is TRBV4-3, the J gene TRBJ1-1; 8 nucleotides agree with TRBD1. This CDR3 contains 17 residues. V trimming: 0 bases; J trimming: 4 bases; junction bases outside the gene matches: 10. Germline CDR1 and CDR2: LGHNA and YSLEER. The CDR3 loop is CASSQDFGQGSVTEAFF. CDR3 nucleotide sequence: TGCGCCAGCAGCCAAGATTTCGGACAGGGATCTGTCACTGAAGCTTTCTTT.

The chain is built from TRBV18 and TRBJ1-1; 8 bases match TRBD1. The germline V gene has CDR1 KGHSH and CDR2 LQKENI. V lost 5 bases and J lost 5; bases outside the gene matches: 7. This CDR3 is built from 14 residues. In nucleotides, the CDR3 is TGTGCCAGCTCATTGGGACAGGCGCGAACTGAAGCTTTCTTT. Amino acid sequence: CASSLGQARTEAFF.

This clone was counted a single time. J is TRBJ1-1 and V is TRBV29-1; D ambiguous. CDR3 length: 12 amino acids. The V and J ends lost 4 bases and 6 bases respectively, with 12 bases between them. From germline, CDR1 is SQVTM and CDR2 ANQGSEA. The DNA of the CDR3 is TGCAGCGTTGTTACCGGGTCGGCTGAAGCTTTCTTT. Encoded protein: CSVVTGSAEAFF.

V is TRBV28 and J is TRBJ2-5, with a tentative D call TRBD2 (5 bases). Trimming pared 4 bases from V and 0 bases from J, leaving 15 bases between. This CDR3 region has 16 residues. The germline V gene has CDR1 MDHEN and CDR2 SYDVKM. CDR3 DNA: TGTGCCAGCAGTTCCTTAACGGGGTATCACCAAGAGACCCAGTACTTC. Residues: CASSSLTGYHQETQYF.

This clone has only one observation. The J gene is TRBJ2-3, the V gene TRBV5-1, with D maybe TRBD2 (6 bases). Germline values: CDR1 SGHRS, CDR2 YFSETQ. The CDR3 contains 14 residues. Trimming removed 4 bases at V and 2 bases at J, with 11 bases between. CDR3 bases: TGCGCCAGCAGCAACGGCGGGACCACAGATACGCAGTATTTT. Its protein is CASSNGGTTDTQYF.

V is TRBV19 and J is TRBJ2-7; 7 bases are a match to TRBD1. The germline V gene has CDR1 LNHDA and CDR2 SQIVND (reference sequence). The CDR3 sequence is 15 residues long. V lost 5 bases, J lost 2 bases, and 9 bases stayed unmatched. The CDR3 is CASSPWDSAAYEQYF. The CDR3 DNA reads TGTGCCAGTAGTCCCTGGGACAGCGCCGCCTACGAGCAGTACTTC.